This is a list of T cell receptor beta chains from one sample in a study of identical twins. One entry per CDR3 protein, called by TCRdb with MiXCR from the 5' RACE reads. The sample lists roughly 720,000 distinct CDR3 sequences; about 18% were seen once. These data are also associated with another study on T cells expressing NK-cell markers.

The sequencing input was PBMCs. These receptors came from a woman aged 18-29 years in good health. Each CDR3 is given with its conserved first and last residue. The D gene is left open where the match is weak. Expanded clones get a size class; other rows say once, few or many, or leave the size out.

d_call j_call v_call clone_size cdr3_nt cdr3_aa
- TRBJ1-2 TRBV5-1 few TGCGCCAGCAGCGTCGACAGGTCGCAGGGGTATGGCTACACCTTC CASSVDRSQGYGYTF
- TRBJ1-1 TRBV10-3 few TGTGCCATCAGGACCTCCGAGGGTTACACTGAAGCTTTCTTT CAIRTSEGYTEAFF
TRBD2 TRBJ2-6 TRBV29-1 - TGCAGCGTTGAACTTGGGCTAGCGGGAGTCCCTGGGGCCAACGTCCTGACTTTC CSVELGLAGVPGANVLTF
- TRBJ2-7 TRBV12-3/TRBV12-4 few TGTGCCAGCAATCACCCTCTCGGGGAGCAGTACTTC CASNHPLGEQYF
- TRBJ2-2 TRBV5-1 few TGCGCCAGCAGCCAACTAACCTTAAACACCGGGGAGCTGTTTTTT CASSQLTLNTGELFF
- TRBJ1-4 TRBV6-2/TRBV6-3 - TGTGCCAGCATACTTGGGCCTAATGAAAAACTGTTTTTT CASILGPNEKLFF
- TRBJ2-2 TRBV7-9 - TGTGCCAGCACCCTGACAGAATCCACCGGGGAGCTGTTTTTT CASTLTESTGELFF
- TRBJ2-3 TRBV25-1 - TGTGCCAGCAGTCTCCGAGTGGGCGGAGGGCGTGGAGATACGCAGTATTTT CASSLRVGGGRGDTQYF
TRBD1 TRBJ2-1 TRBV9 many TGTGCCAGCAGCGATGACAGGGGGTACTACAATGAGCAGTTCTTC CASSDDRGYYNEQFF
TRBD2 TRBJ2-1 TRBV4-2 - TGTGCCAGCAGCCAAGGGAGCGGGAGTCACAATGAGCAGTTCTTC CASSQGSGSHNEQFF
- TRBJ2-2 TRBV11-1 - TGTGCCAGCAGCCTAAGGACGGTCGGGGAGCTGTTTTTT CASSLRTVGELFF
TRBD1 TRBJ2-7 TRBV27 many TGTGCCAGCAGCCGGACAGGTAACTACGAGCAGTACTTC CASSRTGNYEQYF
- TRBJ1-2 TRBV5-1 - TGCGCCAGCAGCTTGTACAGGGACGAGGGTGGCTACACCTTC CASSLYRDEGGYTF
- TRBJ1-1 TRBV20-1 - TGCAGTGCTGCTCCGGGAGCTGACACTGAAGCTTTCTTT CSAAPGADTEAFF
- TRBJ1-5 TRBV7-9 few TGTGCCAGCAGCTTATATAAAGCGGCCCGACCCCAGCCCCAGCATTTT CASSLYKAARPQPQHF
- TRBJ2-4 TRBV29-1 - TGCAGCGTCCCTCCGCCAGCCAAAAACATTCAGTACTTC CSVPPPAKNIQYF
TRBD2 TRBJ2-1 TRBV3-1 - TGTGCCAGCAGCCAAATAGCGGGGGCCACCTACAATGAGCAGTTCTTC CASSQIAGATYNEQFF
TRBD2 TRBJ2-1 TRBV6-1 many TGTGCCAGCAGTCCTAGCGGGAGGGCCTGGAATGAGCAGTTCTTC CASSPSGRAWNEQFF
- TRBJ2-3 TRBV12-3/TRBV12-4 many TGTGCCAGCTTCCCCCGGGCACGGGGGACAGATACGCAGTATTTT CASFPRARGTDTQYF
TRBD1 TRBJ1-5 TRBV12-3/TRBV12-4 few TGTGCCAGCAGTTTTTCCGGGACAGGGGCGGCCCAGCCCCAGCATTTT CASSFSGTGAAQPQHF
TRBD2 TRBJ2-1 TRBV5-1 few TGCGCCAGCAGCTTGACGGCGATGGGGGGGAATGAGCAGTTCTTC CASSLTAMGGNEQFF
- TRBJ2-1 TRBV10-3 many TGTGCCATCAGTGAGTCGTGGGGAAGCTCCTACAATGAGCAGTTCTTC CAISESWGSSYNEQFF
- TRBJ2-5 TRBV20-1 few TGCAGTGCTATGGGCAGGGTTGGAAAGACCCAGTACTTC CSAMGRVGKTQYF
- TRBJ2-7 TRBV20-1 - TGCAGTGCTAGAGATCGAGGCTCGAGATACGAGCAGTACTTC CSARDRGSRYEQYF
- TRBJ2-2 TRBV12-3/TRBV12-4 - TGTGCCAGCAGTCACCTTGAAGTCGCGGAGCTGTTTTTT CASSHLEVAELFF
TRBD2 TRBJ2-7 TRBV5-6 - TGTGCCAGCAGCTTGGGCCTAGGGACTAGCGACTCCTACGAGCAGTACTTC CASSLGLGTSDSYEQYF
- TRBJ2-3 TRBV29-1 many TGCAGCGTTGTGCGGCCAGGGGCCGATACGCAGTATTTT CSVVRPGADTQYF
TRBD2 TRBJ2-3 TRBV20-1 - TGCAGTGCTAGAAACAGGGGACTAGCGGGAGGGCCGGCAGATACGCAGTATTTT CSARNRGLAGGPADTQYF
TRBD2 TRBJ2-7 TRBV7-8 few TGTGCCAGCAGCTTAGTGTCTAGCGGCTACGAGCAGTACTTC CASSLVSSGYEQYF
- TRBJ2-7 TRBV24-1 - TGTGCCACCTATTTGGAGGGACGGTCCCTCTCCTACGAGCAGTACTTC CATYLEGRSLSYEQYF
TRBD1 TRBJ2-1 TRBV24-1 - TGTGCCACCAGTGTTTTCACAGGGGGGCGGAATGAGCAGTTCTTC CATSVFTGGRNEQFF
TRBD1 TRBJ2-7 TRBV15 many TGTGCCACCAGCAGAGAAGGGACAGGGTATAGCGAGCAGTACTTC CATSREGTGYSEQYF
- TRBJ1-2 TRBV7-8 few TGTGCCAGCAGCTTAATGTCTGACCTTTATGGCTACACCTTC CASSLMSDLYGYTF
TRBD1 TRBJ2-7 TRBV12-3/TRBV12-4 - TGTGCCAGCCTGATGACAGGGGGTACCTACGAGCAGTACTTC CASLMTGGTYEQYF
- TRBJ1-4 TRBV24-1 - TGTGCCACCGGTCCCAGGGAACTTCAGGAAAAACTGTTTTTT CATGPRELQEKLFF
TRBD2 TRBJ2-7 TRBV9 - TGTGCCAGCAACAGGTTACTCGGGGGGACCTACGAGCAGTACTTC CASNRLLGGTYEQYF
- TRBJ2-5 TRBV12-3/TRBV12-4 many TGTGCCAGCAGTTTAGGACAAGGAAGTGGGGAGACCCAGTACTTC CASSLGQGSGETQYF
- TRBJ2-1 TRBV21-1 - TGTGCCAGCAGCACACACAAGGCTACGAATGAGCAGTTCTTC CASSTHKATNEQFF
TRBD1 TRBJ1-5 TRBV19 many TGTGCCAGCCTGGGACAGGGCCTAAATCAGCCCCAGCATTTT CASLGQGLNQPQHF
- TRBJ1-6 TRBV6-1 few TGTGCCAGCAGTGAAGCGACAGCAAATTCACCCCTCCACTTT CASSEATANSPLHF